This T cell receptor beta chain was recovered during a study of shared clonotypes between healthy human individuals. Study observations and caveats: In contrast to clonotypes shared by all four donors, non-shared clonotypes had lower generation probabilities.

Trimming cost V 5 bases and J 5 bases, with 12 bases left between them. CDR1 is SGHTA, CDR2 FQGNSA, per germline. The CDR3 has 13 residues. Repertoires were generated with immunoSEQ multiplex PCR, while TCRdb's copy carries only in-frame clones and drops some. Seen here are a few million clones, around nine tenths observed once, and the top ten hold 0.13% to 0.15%. With regard to this clone: The antigen is not known.

This TCR came from a young man in good health. The gene calls are TRBV7-2 and TRBJ2-5; D not resolved. The specimen was naive CD4+ T cells sorted from blood. The subset is: CD45RA+ positively selected. The CDR3: CASSPPMGETQYF. The CDR3 bases are TGTGCCAGCAGCCCCCCTATGGGGGAGACCCAGTACTTC.